This record looks at one TCR beta chain sequence and its context. This sample stems from a study of blood T cell repertoires in COVID-19. Whole-study context: Samples came from the United States, Italy and Spain, spanning acute and convalescent COVID-19. T cells, B-cell-depleted T cells, or PBMCs provided the cDNA or gDNA that served as material.

Per the authors' pipeline: Reference gene primer amplification in the assay estimated nucleated cell counts. Produced via immunoSEQ multiplex PCR; TCRdb's table is partial and in-frame only. V, J and clone size derive from that table, while D and trimming were established from the DNA sequence. The table shows about 380,000 clones, with more than 80% occurring only once. The CDR3 totals 15 residues. Looked up from germline, CDR1 is WNHNN and CDR2 is SYGVQD (reference sequence). J lost 6 bases, V lost 2 bases, and 6 bases had no gene match. The chain couples TRBV10-1 to TRBJ2-1; 8 bases line up with TRBD2. The clonotype originates from a man in his forties with acute or convalescent COVID-19. Sequenced material: peripheral blood. CDR3 in amino acids: CASSELAGGRNEQFF. DNA of the CDR3: TGCGCCAGCAGTGAGCTTGCGGGAGGACGCAATGAGCAGTTCTTC.